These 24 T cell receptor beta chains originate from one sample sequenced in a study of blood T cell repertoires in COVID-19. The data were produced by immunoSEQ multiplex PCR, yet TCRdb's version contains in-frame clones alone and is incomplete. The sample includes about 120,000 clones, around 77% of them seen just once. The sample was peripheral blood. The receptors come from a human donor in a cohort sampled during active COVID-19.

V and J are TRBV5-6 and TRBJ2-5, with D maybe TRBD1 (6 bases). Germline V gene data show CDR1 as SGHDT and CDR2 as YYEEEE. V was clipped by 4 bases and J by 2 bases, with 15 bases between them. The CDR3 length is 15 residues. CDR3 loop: CASSHRADIQETQYF. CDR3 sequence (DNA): TGTGCCAGCAGCCACAGGGCAGACATTCAAGAGACCCAGTACTTC. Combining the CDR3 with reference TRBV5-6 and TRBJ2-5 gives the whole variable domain DAGVTQSPTHLIKTRGQQVTLRCSPKSGHDTVSWYQQALGQGPQFIFQYYEEEERQRGNFPDRFSGHQFPNYSSELNVNALLLGDSALYLCASSHRADIQETQYFGPGTRLLVL.

The CDR3 reads CASSGRTGPQETQYF. The CDR3 nucleotides read TGTGCCAGCAGCGGCAGGACAGGGCCCCAAGAGACCCAGTACTTC. The V and J genes are TRBV9 and TRBJ2-5; TRBD1 matches at 8 bases. Germline V lookup: CDR1 SGDLS, CDR2 YYNGEE. The length of the CDR3 is 15 residues. Unmatched junction bases numbered 5, after V lost 3 bases and J lost 1 base.

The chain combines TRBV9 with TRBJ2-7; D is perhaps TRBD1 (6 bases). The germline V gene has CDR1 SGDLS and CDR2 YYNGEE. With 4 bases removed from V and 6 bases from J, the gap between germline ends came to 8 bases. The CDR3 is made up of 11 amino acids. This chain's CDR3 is CASSKGVEQYF. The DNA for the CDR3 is TGTGCCAGCAGCAAGGGGGTCGAGCAGTACTTC.

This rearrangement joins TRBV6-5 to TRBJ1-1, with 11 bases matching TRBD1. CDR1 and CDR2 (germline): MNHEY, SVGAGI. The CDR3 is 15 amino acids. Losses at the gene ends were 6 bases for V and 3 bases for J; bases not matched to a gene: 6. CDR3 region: CASRSGQGADTEAFF. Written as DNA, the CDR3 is TGTGCCAGCAGATCCGGACAGGGGGCGGACACTGAAGCTTTCTTT.

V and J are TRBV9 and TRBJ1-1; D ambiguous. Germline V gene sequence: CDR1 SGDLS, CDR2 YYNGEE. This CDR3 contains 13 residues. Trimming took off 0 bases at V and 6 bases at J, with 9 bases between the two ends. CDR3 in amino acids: CASSVVLSAEAFF. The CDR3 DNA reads TGTGCCAGCAGCGTAGTCTTGTCCGCTGAAGCTTTCTTT.

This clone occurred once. CDR3 sequence: CASSVGLAGGTSTDTQYF. In DNA, the CDR3 is TGTGCCAGCAGCGTAGGACTAGCGGGGGGCACGAGCACAGATACGCAGTATTTT. The chain links TRBV9 to TRBJ2-3; 13 bases agree with TRBD2. Trimming at V came to 0 bases and at J to 0 bases, leaving 4 bases not matched to a gene. The length of the CDR3 is 18 residues. Germline CDR1 is SGDLS and CDR2 is YYNGEE.

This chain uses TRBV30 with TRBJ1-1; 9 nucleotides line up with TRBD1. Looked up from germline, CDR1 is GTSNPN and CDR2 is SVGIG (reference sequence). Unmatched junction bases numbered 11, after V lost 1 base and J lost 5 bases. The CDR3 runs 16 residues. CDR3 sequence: CAWSDSPDRGRTEAFF. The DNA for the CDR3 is TGTGCCTGGAGTGATTCCCCGGACAGGGGACGGACTGAAGCTTTCTTT.

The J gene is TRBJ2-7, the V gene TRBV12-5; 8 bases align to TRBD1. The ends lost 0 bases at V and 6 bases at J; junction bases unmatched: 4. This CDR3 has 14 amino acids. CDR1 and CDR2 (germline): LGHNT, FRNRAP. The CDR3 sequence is CASGLVQGGGEQYF. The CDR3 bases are TGTGCTAGTGGTTTGGTACAGGGGGGAGGCGAGCAGTACTTC.

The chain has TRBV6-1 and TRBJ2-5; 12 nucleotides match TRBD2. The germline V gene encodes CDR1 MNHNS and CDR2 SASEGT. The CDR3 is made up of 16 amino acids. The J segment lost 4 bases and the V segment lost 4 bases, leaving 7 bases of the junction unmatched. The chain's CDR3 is CASSGLAGVALETQYF. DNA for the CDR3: TGTGCCAGCAGTGGACTAGCGGGGGTAGCCCTAGAGACCCAGTACTTC.

CDR3 sequence reads: CASSLGGHLSGANVLTF. The CDR3, as DNA: TGTGCCAGCAGTTTAGGGGGACACCTCTCTGGGGCCAACGTCCTGACTTTC. The chain links TRBV28 to TRBJ2-6, with a tentative D call TRBD1 (6 bases). CDR3 size: 17 residues. V dropped 2 bases and J dropped 0 bases, with 11 bases sitting between them. The germline gives CDR1 MDHEN, CDR2 SYDVKM.

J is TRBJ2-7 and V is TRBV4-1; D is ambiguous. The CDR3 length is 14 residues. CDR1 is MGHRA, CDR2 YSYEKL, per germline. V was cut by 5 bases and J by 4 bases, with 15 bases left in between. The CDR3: CASSERTLNYEQYF. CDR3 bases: TGCGCCAGCAGCGAGCGCACGCTAAATTACGAGCAGTACTTC.

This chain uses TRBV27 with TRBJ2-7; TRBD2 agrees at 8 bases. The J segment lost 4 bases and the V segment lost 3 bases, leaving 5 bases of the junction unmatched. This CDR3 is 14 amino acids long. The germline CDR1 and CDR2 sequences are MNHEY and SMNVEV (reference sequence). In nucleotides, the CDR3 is TGTGCCAGCAGTTTCGTAGCGGGGTCTTACGAGCAGTACTTC. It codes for CASSFVAGSYEQYF.

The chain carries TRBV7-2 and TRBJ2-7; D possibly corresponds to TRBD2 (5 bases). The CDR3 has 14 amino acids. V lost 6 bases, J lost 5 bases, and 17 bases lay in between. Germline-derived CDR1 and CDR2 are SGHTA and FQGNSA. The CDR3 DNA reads TGTGCCAGCAGTAACGACGGGGTTCTGGACGAGCAGTACTTC. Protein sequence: CASSNDGVLDEQYF. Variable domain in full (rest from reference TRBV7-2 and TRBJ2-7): GAGVSQSPSNKVTEKGKDVELRCDPISGHTALYWYRQSLGQGLEFLIYFQGNSAPDKSGLPSDRFSAERTGGSVSTLTIQRTQQEDSAVYLCASSNDGVLDEQYFGPGTRLTVT.

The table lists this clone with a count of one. For the CDR3, the DNA is TGCGCCAGCAGCCAGACAGGGATCGAGCAGTACTTC. Residues: CASSQTGIEQYF. V gene TRBV4-1 combines with J gene TRBJ2-7; 7 positions agree with TRBD1. The V gene end was trimmed by 3 bases and the J gene end by 6 bases; junction bases not matched to a gene: 2. There are 12 residues in the CDR3. Germline V gene data show CDR1 as MGHRA and CDR2 as YSYEKL.

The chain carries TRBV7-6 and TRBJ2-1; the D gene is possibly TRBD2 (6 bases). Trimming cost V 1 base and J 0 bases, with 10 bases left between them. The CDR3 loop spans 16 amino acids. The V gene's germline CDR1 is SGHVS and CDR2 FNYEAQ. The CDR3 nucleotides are TGTGCCAGCAGCTTAGGGGCGGGACGCTCCTACAATGAGCAGTTCTTC. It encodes CASSLGAGRSYNEQFF.

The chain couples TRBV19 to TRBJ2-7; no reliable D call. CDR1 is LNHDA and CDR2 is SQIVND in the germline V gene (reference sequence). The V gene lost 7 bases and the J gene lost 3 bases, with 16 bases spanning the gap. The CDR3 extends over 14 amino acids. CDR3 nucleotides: TGTGCCAGTACCAACCGGGTAGGTGGCTACGAGCAGTACTTC. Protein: CASTNRVGGYEQYF.

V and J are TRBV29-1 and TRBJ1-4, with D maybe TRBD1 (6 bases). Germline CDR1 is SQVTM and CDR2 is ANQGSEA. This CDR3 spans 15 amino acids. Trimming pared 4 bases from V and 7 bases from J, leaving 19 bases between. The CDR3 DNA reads TGCAGCGTTGTAGGGACGGAGGGGGGGGCTGAAAAACTGTTTTTT. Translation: CSVVGTEGGAEKLFF.

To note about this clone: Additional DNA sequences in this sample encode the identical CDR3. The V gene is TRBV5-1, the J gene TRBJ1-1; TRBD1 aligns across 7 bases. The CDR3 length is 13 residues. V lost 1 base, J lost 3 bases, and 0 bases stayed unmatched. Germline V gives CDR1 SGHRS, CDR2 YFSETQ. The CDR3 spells CASSLQGDTEAFF. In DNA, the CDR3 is TGCGCCAGCAGCTTGCAGGGGGACACTGAAGCTTTCTTT.

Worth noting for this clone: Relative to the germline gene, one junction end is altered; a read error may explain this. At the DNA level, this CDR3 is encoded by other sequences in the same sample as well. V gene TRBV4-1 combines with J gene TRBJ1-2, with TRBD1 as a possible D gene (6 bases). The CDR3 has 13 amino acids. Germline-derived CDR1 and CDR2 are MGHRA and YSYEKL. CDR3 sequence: CASSQGVSGGYTF. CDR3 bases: TGCGCCAGCAGCCAGGGTGTATCGGGGGGCTACACTTTC.

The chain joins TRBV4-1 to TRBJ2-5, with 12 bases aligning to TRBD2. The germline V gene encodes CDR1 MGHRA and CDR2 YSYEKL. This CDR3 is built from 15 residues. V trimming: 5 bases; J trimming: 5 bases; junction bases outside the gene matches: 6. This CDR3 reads CASSTLAGGYETQYF. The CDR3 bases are TGCGCCAGCAGCACGCTAGCGGGGGGGTATGAGACCCAGTACTTC.

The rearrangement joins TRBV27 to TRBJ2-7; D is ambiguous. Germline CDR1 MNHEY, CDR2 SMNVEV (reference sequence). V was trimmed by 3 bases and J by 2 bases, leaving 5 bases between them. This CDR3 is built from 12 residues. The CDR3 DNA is TGTGCCAGCAGTTTCTTAACCTACGAGCAGTACTTC. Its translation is CASSFLTYEQYF.

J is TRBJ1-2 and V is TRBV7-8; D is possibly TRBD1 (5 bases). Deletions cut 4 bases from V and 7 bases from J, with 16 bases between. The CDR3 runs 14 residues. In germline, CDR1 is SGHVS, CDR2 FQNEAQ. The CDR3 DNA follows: TGTGCCAGCAGCTCCGGGGGGGAGGGAAGTGGCTACACCTTC. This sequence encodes CASSSGGEGSGYTF.

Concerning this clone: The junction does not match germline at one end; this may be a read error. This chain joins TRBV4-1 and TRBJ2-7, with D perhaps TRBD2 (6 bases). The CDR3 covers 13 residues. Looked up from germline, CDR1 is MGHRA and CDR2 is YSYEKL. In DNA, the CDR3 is TGCGCCAGCAGCCTGGGGGACTCCTCCGAGCAGTACTTC. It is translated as CASSLGDSSEQYF.

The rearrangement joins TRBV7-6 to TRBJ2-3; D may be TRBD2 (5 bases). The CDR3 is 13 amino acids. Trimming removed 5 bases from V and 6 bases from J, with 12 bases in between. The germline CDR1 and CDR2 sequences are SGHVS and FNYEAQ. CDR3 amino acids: CASSPTILDTQYF. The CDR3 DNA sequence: TGTGCCAGCAGCCCGACTATCCTGGATACGCAGTATTTT.